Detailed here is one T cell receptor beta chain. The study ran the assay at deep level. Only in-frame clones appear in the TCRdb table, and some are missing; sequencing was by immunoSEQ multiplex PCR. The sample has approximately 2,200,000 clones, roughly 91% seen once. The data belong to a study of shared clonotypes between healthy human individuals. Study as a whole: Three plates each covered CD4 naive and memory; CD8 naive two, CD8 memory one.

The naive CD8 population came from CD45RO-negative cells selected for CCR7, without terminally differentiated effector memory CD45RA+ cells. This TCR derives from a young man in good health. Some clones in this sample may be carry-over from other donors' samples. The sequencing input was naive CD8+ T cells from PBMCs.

CDR3 region: CASSGRVQGAYNEQFF. The CDR3 DNA follows: TGTGCCAGCAGCGGGAGGGTACAGGGGGCTTACAATGAGCAGTTCTTC. The chain employs TRBV5-5 and TRBJ2-1; 9 bases are shared with TRBD1. V shed 4 bases and J 4 bases; nucleotides not matched to a gene: 9. CDR1 and CDR2 from the germline V gene are SGHKS and YYEKEE (reference sequence). The CDR3 length is 16 residues.